What follows are 29 T cell receptor beta chains derived from one specimen sequenced in a study of blood T cell repertoires in COVID-19. Method: immunoSEQ multiplex PCR; TCRdb's copy keeps in-frame clones and lacks some. The table includes nearly 70,000 clones, around 90% detected once. The specimen was peripheral blood. Receptors were obtained from a woman between 50 and 59 years old with COVID-19, enrolled during active disease.

V usage is TRBV18 and J usage is TRBJ1-2; unclear D gene. Germline V gene lookup returns CDR1 KGHSH and CDR2 LQKENI. This CDR3 region has 15 residues. V gave up 3 bases and J gave up 3 bases, with 14 bases separating them. The CDR3 DNA sequence: TGTGCCAGCTCACCCGCGCCGGACTCGGACTATGGCTACACCTTC. Its protein is CASSPAPDSDYGYTF.

The chain recombines TRBV7-9 with TRBJ2-1, with a tentative D call TRBD2 (5 bases). CDR1 and CDR2 (germline): SEHNR, FQNEAQ (reference sequence). The CDR3 spans 14 residues. The V gene lost 1 base and the J gene lost 10 bases, with 14 bases spanning the gap. The CDR3 loop reads CASSLGTRRFEQFF. The DNA for the CDR3 is TGTGCCAGCAGCTTAGGGACTCGAAGATTCGAGCAGTTCTTC.

The rearrangement links TRBV12-3 or TRBV12-4 to TRBJ2-7; D remains ambiguous. The CDR3 is 13 amino acids. V was clipped by 6 bases and J by 4 bases, with 13 bases between them. The CDR3 loop reads CASRFGSGYEQYF. CDR3 DNA: TGTGCCAGCAGGTTTGGATCAGGTTACGAGCAGTACTTC.

V usage is TRBV6-1 and J usage is TRBJ2-1; D is unclear. The CDR3 is 12 amino acids. Germline V CDR1 and CDR2: MNHNS, SASEGT. V lost 3 bases and J lost 8, with 8 bases in between. CDR3: CASSDGTYEQFF. CDR3 DNA: TGTGCCAGCAGTGACGGTACCTATGAGCAGTTCTTC.

The V call is TRBV27, the J call TRBJ1-5, with D possibly matching TRBD1 (6 bases). This CDR3 region has 18 residues. Germline V CDR1 and CDR2: MNHEY, SMNVEV (reference sequence). V was cut by 6 bases and J by 3 bases, with 24 bases left in between. The CDR3 reads CASSYAAAGTSHNQPQHF. The CDR3 DNA reads as TGTGCCAGCAGCTACGCCGCGGCAGGGACATCCCACAATCAGCCCCAGCATTTT.

This chain connects TRBV5-1 to TRBJ2-7; the D gene is possibly TRBD1 (5 bases). V dropped 0 bases and J dropped 5 bases, with 15 bases sitting between them. The CDR3 has 15 amino acids. Germline V CDR1 and CDR2: SGHRS, YFSETQ. In DNA, the CDR3 is TGCGCCAGCAGCTTGGAATTTAAGGGGCGCGACGAGCAGTACTTC. This encodes CASSLEFKGRDEQYF.

The chain has TRBV5-1 and TRBJ2-1; D might be TRBD2 (6 bases). CDR3 size: 13 residues. V lost 0 bases to trimming and J lost 8 bases, with 9 bases between them. Germline V gene data show CDR1 as SGHRS and CDR2 as YFSETQ. CDR3 nucleotide sequence: TGCGCCAGCAGCTTGGCCGGGAGAGATGAGCAGTTCTTC. The encoded protein is CASSLAGRDEQFF.

The V call is TRBV28, the J call TRBJ2-3; no definite D call. Germline V CDR1 and CDR2: MDHEN, SYDVKM. The CDR3 is 11 residues long. Trimming removed 5 bases from V and 3 bases from J, with 3 bases in between. CDR3 DNA sequence: TGTGCCAGCAGTCAAACAGATACGCAGTATTTT. Encoded protein: CASSQTDTQYF.

In this sample, this clone turned up once. The CDR3 nucleotides are TGTGCCAGCAGCCACGGGAACACTGAAGCTTTCTTT. Its protein product is CASSHGNTEAFF. The chain uses TRBV3-1 (or the pseudogene TRBV3-2) and TRBJ1-1, with D hard to call. This CDR3 spans 12 amino acids. Per the germline V gene, CDR1 is LGHDT and CDR2 is YNNKEL (reference sequence). V was trimmed by 3 bases and J by 1 base, leaving 3 bases between them.

The chain couples TRBV10-3 to TRBJ1-6; 7 nucleotides line up with TRBD1. Germline values: CDR1 ENHRY, CDR2 SYGVKD. The V segment lost 4 bases and the J segment 7 bases; nucleotides outside the gene matches: 1. The CDR3 extends over 13 amino acids. The CDR3 DNA is TGTGCCATCAGTGGCAGGGGGAATTCACCCCTCCACTTT. It is translated as CAISGRGNSPLHF.

CDR3 nucleotides: TGTGCCAGCAGTTCGCCGGTAAGCACAGATACGCAGTATTTT. This codes for CASSSPVSTDTQYF. V gene TRBV28 combines with J gene TRBJ2-3, with D hard to call. The germline V and J ends were trimmed by 4 bases and 0 bases, with 8 bases remaining between them. CDR1 and CDR2 (germline): MDHEN, SYDVKM. The CDR3 has 14 amino acids.

The chain couples TRBV28 to TRBJ2-1; the D gene is possibly TRBD2 (6 bases). Germline V gene sequence: CDR1 MDHEN, CDR2 SYDVKM. The CDR3 runs 13 residues. Trimming stripped 6 bases from V and 12 bases from J, with 18 bases between. The CDR3 bases are TGTGCCAGCAGACGGGACTCCGAACGGGGGCAGTTCTTC. Residues: CASRRDSERGQFF. The variable domain in full, completed from reference TRBV28 and TRBJ2-1, reads DVKVTQSSRYLVKRTGEKVFLECVQDMDHENMFWYRQDPGLGLRLIYFSYDVKMKEKGDIPEGYSVSREKKERFSLILESASTNQTSMYLCASRRDSERGQFFGPGTRLTVL.

The V call is TRBV5-1, the J call TRBJ1-1; D is ambiguous. The V gene's germline CDR1 is SGHRS and CDR2 YFSETQ. The CDR3 contains 14 residues. The V and J ends lost 4 bases and 3 bases respectively, with 13 bases between them. CDR3 region: CASSRNAGDTEAFF. The CDR3 DNA sequence: TGCGCCAGCAGCCGGAATGCCGGGGACACTGAAGCTTTCTTT.

The chain joins TRBV6-5 to TRBJ2-1; D is unresolved. The CDR3 is 15 residues long. CDR1 is MNHEY, CDR2 SVGAGI, per germline. V was clipped by 6 bases and J by 0 bases, with 12 bases between them. CDR3 region: CASSTTPSSYNEQFF. DNA for the CDR3: TGTGCCAGCAGCACCACACCGTCCTCCTACAATGAGCAGTTCTTC.

The CDR3 nucleotides read TGTGCCAGCAGTGAAACGGGGGTTCGGAGAGGCTACACCTTC. Its translation is CASSETGVRRGYTF. The V gene is TRBV6-1, the J gene TRBJ1-2, with D possibly matching TRBD1 (5 bases). CDR1 is MNHNS, CDR2 SASEGT, per germline. This CDR3 spans 14 amino acids. V was trimmed by 2 bases and J by 8 bases, leaving 15 bases between them.

The V and J genes are TRBV10-3 and TRBJ2-7, with D unresolved. This CDR3 contains 14 residues. The V gene's germline CDR1 is ENHRY and CDR2 SYGVKD. V was pared by 6 bases and J by 3 bases, with 15 bases between. The CDR3 DNA reads TGTGCCATCAGACCACAGACGAATCACTACGAGCAGTACTTC. This translates into CAIRPQTNHYEQYF.

The chain links TRBV7-2 to TRBJ2-5, with D hard to call. The CDR3 sequence is 14 residues long. V lost 4 bases and J lost 6, with 15 bases in between. Germline V CDR1 and CDR2: SGHTA, FQGNSA. The CDR3 is CASSSAVAPQTQYF. The CDR3 bases are TGTGCCAGCAGCTCGGCGGTAGCTCCTCAGACCCAGTACTTC. Drawing the rest from reference TRBV7-2 and TRBJ2-5, the complete variable domain is GAGVSQSPSNKVTEKGKDVELRCDPISGHTALYWYRQSLGQGLEFLIYFQGNSAPDKSGLPSDRFSAERTGGSVSTLTIQRTQQEDSAVYLCASSSAVAPQTQYFGPGTRLLVL.

This chain connects TRBV24-1 to TRBJ2-1; 13 nucleotides agree with TRBD2. Germline CDR1 reads KGHDR; CDR2 reads SFDVKD. The ends lost 7 bases at V and 8 bases at J; junction bases unmatched: 4. The CDR3 spans 14 residues. For the CDR3, the DNA is TGTGCCACCAGGGCGACTAGCGGGAGGCATGAGCAGTTCTTC. Translation: CATRATSGRHEQFF.

The chain has TRBV28 and TRBJ1-1; the D gene is possibly TRBD1 (5 bases). This CDR3 comprises 12 residues. The germline V and J ends were trimmed by 10 bases and 4 bases, with 13 bases remaining between them. Germline CDR1 and CDR2: MDHEN and SYDVKM. The CDR3 DNA follows: TGTGCCATCCGGGGGTTAGTCACTGAAGCTTTCTTT. This translates into CAIRGLVTEAFF.

V is TRBV3-1 (or the pseudogene TRBV3-2) and J is TRBJ2-5; TRBD2 matches at 10 bases. The V and J ends lost 2 bases and 5 bases, in that order; junction bases with no gene match: 5. Per germline, CDR1 LGHDT and CDR2 YNNKEL (reference sequence). This CDR3 has 15 amino acids. The CDR3 sequence is CASSQMASGSETQYF. The CDR3 DNA is TGTGCCAGCAGCCAAATGGCTAGCGGGAGCGAGACCCAGTACTTC.

The chain is built from TRBV7-8 and TRBJ2-1; TRBD2 is a possible D gene (5 bases). The V end was cut by 6 bases, the J end by 2 bases, with 8 bases between. CDR1 and CDR2 from the germline V gene are SGHVS and FQNEAQ. The CDR3 is made up of 13 amino acids. The CDR3 sequence: CASRSGTYNEQFF. CDR3 nucleotides: TGTGCCAGCAGGAGCGGAACCTACAATGAGCAGTTCTTC.

The chain joins TRBV4-1 to TRBJ2-7; 7 bases agree with TRBD1. V shed 1 base, J shed 2 bases, and the junction held 11 bases outside the gene matches. CDR3 length: 17 residues. From germline, CDR1 is MGHRA and CDR2 YSYEKL. In DNA, the CDR3 is TGCGCCAGCAGCCAAGGAAGTGGAGGAGACAGGGCCTACGAGCAGTACTTC. Residues: CASSQGSGGDRAYEQYF.

V and J are TRBV5-6 and TRBJ2-1; a weak D match, TRBD2 (6 bases). CDR1 is SGHDT, CDR2 YYEEEE, per germline. The CDR3 length is 15 residues. With 4 bases removed from V and 0 bases from J, the gap between germline ends came to 11 bases. The chain's CDR3 is CASSKGRSSYNEQFF. The CDR3 nucleotides read TGTGCCAGCAGCAAAGGGAGGAGCTCCTACAATGAGCAGTTCTTC.

The J gene is TRBJ2-2, the V gene TRBV19, with D possibly being TRBD2 (5 bases). The ends were cut back, 10 bases at V and 2 bases at J, with 11 bases in the middle. CDR1 and CDR2 from the germline V gene are LNHDA and SQIVND (reference sequence). The CDR3 runs 13 residues. In nucleotides, the CDR3 is TGTGCCATGGAGGACTCAAACACCGGGGAGCTGTTTTTT. Translated, it gives CAMEDSNTGELFF.

This clone was seen a single time. V and J are TRBV11-1 and TRBJ2-3; the D gene is possibly TRBD2 (6 bases). V was cut by 6 bases and J by 6 bases, with 13 bases left in between. This CDR3 is 13 amino acids long. CDR1 and CDR2 from the germline V gene are SGHAT and FQDESV (reference sequence). This CDR3 reads CASSHPSGDTQYF. The CDR3 region has the DNA TGTGCCAGCAGTCACCCAAGCGGGGATACGCAGTATTTT.

The CDR3 coding sequence is TGTGCCAGCAGCCGGAGTATTCCCCCAGCCTACGAGCAGTACTTC. This encodes CASSRSIPPAYEQYF. The rearrangement uses TRBV5-6 and TRBJ2-7; D not resolved. CDR3 length: 15 amino acids. V dropped 4 bases and J dropped 2 bases, with 16 bases sitting between them. Looked up from germline, CDR1 is SGHDT and CDR2 is YYEEEE.

The chain combines TRBV18 with TRBJ2-5; possible D gene TRBD1, 5 bases. This CDR3 region has 13 residues. Trimming shortened V by 2 bases and J by 6 bases, and 10 bases separated the two germline ends. CDR1 KGHSH and CDR2 LQKENI come from the germline V gene. CDR3 nucleotides: TGTGCCAGCTCACCAAGACAGTGGCAGACCCAGTACTTC. As protein: CASSPRQWQTQYF.

The chain links TRBV9 to TRBJ1-3; D remains unclear. Germline V lookup: CDR1 SGDLS, CDR2 YYNGEE. V was trimmed by 0 bases and J by 3 bases, leaving 7 bases between them. CDR3 size: 14 residues. CDR3: CASSVEDFGNTIYF. In DNA form, the CDR3 reads TGTGCCAGCAGCGTAGAGGACTTTGGAAACACCATATATTTT. The full variable domain, rest sourced from reference TRBV9 and TRBJ1-3, is DSGVTQTPKHLITATGQRVTLRCSPRSGDLSVYWYQQSLDQGLQFLIQYYNGEERAKGNILERFSAQQFPDLHSELNLSSLELGDSALYFCASSVEDFGNTIYFGEGSWLTVV.

The genes are TRBV12-3 or TRBV12-4 and TRBJ2-1; no clear D. CDR3 length: 13 amino acids. V lost 2 bases to trimming and J lost 9 bases, with 11 bases between them. CDR3 amino acids: CASSLLNGGEQFF. In DNA form, the CDR3 reads TGTGCCAGCAGTTTATTAAACGGCGGTGAGCAGTTCTTC.